This is a list of T cell receptor beta chains from one sample in a study of OX40 agonist ivuxolimab in advanced cancers. Assay used: immunoSEQ multiplex PCR; TCRdb lists only in-frame clones, some missing. The data show approximately 90,000 clones, with 70% to 90% seen just once and 4.5% to 5.5% held by the top ten. Sequenced here: CD4+ or CD8+ T cells sorted from blood, sampled in a trial of the OX40 agonist ivuxolimab. The source is an adult with an advanced solid tumor such as melanoma, head and neck, liver or kidney cancer. Both conserved end residues are trimmed from each CDR3. The order of the fields is V gene, J gene, CDR3 protein.

v_call: TRBV11-3; j_call: TRBJ2-3; cdr3_aa: ASSLMAGGTDTQY
v_call: TRBV6-5; j_call: TRBJ2-1; cdr3_aa: ASSGMYSSYNEQF
v_call: TRBV7-2; j_call: TRBJ2-1; cdr3_aa: ASSLPTKSQQF
v_call: TRBV27; j_call: TRBJ1-4; cdr3_aa: ASSLTSRGYEKLF
v_call: TRBV11-3; j_call: TRBJ2-3; cdr3_aa: ASSWTLSTDTQY
v_call: TRBV5-1; j_call: TRBJ2-3; cdr3_aa: ASRETGTSVTDTQY
v_call: TRBV5-5; j_call: TRBJ2-3; cdr3_aa: ASSLADSSTDTQY
v_call: TRBV19; j_call: TRBJ2-7; cdr3_aa: ASGRGPDSYEQY
v_call: TRBV19; j_call: TRBJ2-5; cdr3_aa: ASSPTIGYVETQY
v_call: TRBV28; j_call: TRBJ2-3; cdr3_aa: ASSFLGTSTDTQY
v_call: TRBV6-1; j_call: TRBJ2-1; cdr3_aa: ASTEVAYEQF
v_call: TRBV19; j_call: TRBJ2-1; cdr3_aa: ASSTPGRLTSGRAWNEQF
v_call: TRBV28; j_call: TRBJ2-7; cdr3_aa: ASSLSLAGVGEQY
v_call: TRBV7-8; j_call: TRBJ2-3; cdr3_aa: ASSLAIDTQY
v_call: TRBV5-1; j_call: TRBJ2-2; cdr3_aa: ASSLGDKNTGELF
v_call: TRBV28; j_call: TRBJ1-4; cdr3_aa: ASSLGGPNEKLF
v_call: TRBV5-1; j_call: TRBJ1-1; cdr3_aa: ASSRQFNTEAF
v_call: TRBV9; j_call: TRBJ2-3; cdr3_aa: ASSVGGTDTQY
v_call: TRBV15; j_call: TRBJ1-2; cdr3_aa: ATSRDRGFSLGYT
v_call: TRBV2; j_call: TRBJ2-2; cdr3_aa: ASRGGQGVSGELF
v_call: TRBV13; j_call: TRBJ2-1; cdr3_aa: ASSFRTTLGNEQF
v_call: TRBV19; j_call: TRBJ2-3; cdr3_aa: ASSIKRDILTDTQY
v_call: TRBV6-6; j_call: TRBJ1-1; cdr3_aa: ASSLKTTEAF
v_call: TRBV30; j_call: TRBJ2-1; cdr3_aa: AWSGGESSYNEQF
v_call: TRBV6-5; j_call: TRBJ1-4; cdr3_aa: ASSPRLTNEKLF
v_call: TRBV18; j_call: TRBJ1-4; cdr3_aa: ASSPGGNGEEKLF
v_call: TRBV9; j_call: TRBJ2-1; cdr3_aa: ASSATHRLYNEQF
v_call: TRBV19; j_call: TRBJ1-1; cdr3_aa: ASSAQYTEAF
v_call: TRBV27; j_call: TRBJ2-2; cdr3_aa: ASSLQGLANTGELF
v_call: TRBV19; j_call: TRBJ2-3; cdr3_aa: ASSRGGQVDTQY
v_call: TRBV7-9; j_call: TRBJ2-3; cdr3_aa: ASSLSLELDTQY
v_call: TRBV4-2; j_call: TRBJ2-5; cdr3_aa: ASSLVRTSGRARETQY
v_call: TRBV7-9; j_call: TRBJ1-1; cdr3_aa: ASNKGDRGMGTEAF
v_call: TRBV2; j_call: TRBJ2-6; cdr3_aa: ASSELGSSGANVLT
v_call: TRBV6-1; j_call: TRBJ2-7; cdr3_aa: ASSVGLAVYEQY
v_call: TRBV4-3; j_call: TRBJ2-5; cdr3_aa: ASSRTGSQETQY
v_call: TRBV30; j_call: TRBJ2-1; cdr3_aa: AWSKGLAGHNEQF
v_call: TRBV9; j_call: TRBJ1-2; cdr3_aa: ASSQRTGGYYGYT
v_call: TRBV19; j_call: TRBJ2-1; cdr3_aa: ASSSGQILIDEQF
v_call: TRBV2; j_call: TRBJ1-3; cdr3_aa: ASRGRVGNTIY
v_call: TRBV7-8; j_call: TRBJ2-3; cdr3_aa: ASSLEDGRTQY
v_call: TRBV29-1; j_call: TRBJ2-1; cdr3_aa: SVVLLSSYNEQF
v_call: TRBV28; j_call: TRBJ2-7; cdr3_aa: ASSHGGVPYEQY
v_call: TRBV5-1; j_call: TRBJ2-5; cdr3_aa: ASSPRQGMWETQY
v_call: TRBV5-5; j_call: TRBJ2-4; cdr3_aa: ASSREGNIQY
v_call: TRBV27; j_call: TRBJ2-7; cdr3_aa: ASSLKTGVLYEQY
v_call: TRBV27; j_call: TRBJ1-1; cdr3_aa: ASRRQPGQWNTEAF
v_call: TRBV11-3; j_call: TRBJ2-1; cdr3_aa: ASSLGELAGREQF
v_call: TRBV5-6; j_call: TRBJ1-2; cdr3_aa: ASSLASGVPDANYGYT
v_call: TRBV5-5; j_call: TRBJ1-1; cdr3_aa: ASSFGTSTEAF
v_call: TRBV19; j_call: TRBJ2-1; cdr3_aa: ASSQIPSYNEQF
v_call: TRBV5-5; j_call: TRBJ2-2; cdr3_aa: ASSINTGGVAGELF
v_call: TRBV5-1; j_call: TRBJ1-2; cdr3_aa: ASSLIRVQDYGYT
v_call: TRBV29-1; j_call: TRBJ2-1; cdr3_aa: SVTAGLSYNEQF
v_call: TRBV11-2; j_call: TRBJ1-3; cdr3_aa: ASSLTGGNSGNTIY
v_call: TRBV18; j_call: TRBJ1-1; cdr3_aa: ASSPQKANTEAF
v_call: TRBV6-6; j_call: TRBJ1-2; cdr3_aa: ASKRDRNYGYT
v_call: TRBV7-9; j_call: TRBJ1-1; cdr3_aa: ASSLTGGVTEAF